Reported below is one T cell receptor beta chain. An end of the junction does not agree with germline; a read error may underlie this. Assay: immunoSEQ multiplex PCR; the TCRdb copy retains only in-frame clones and omits some. Seen here are some 110,000 clones, 80% to 90% observed once, and the top ten hold 1% to 1.4%. The CDR3 totals 12 residues. Germline assignment: CDR1 SGHNT and CDR2 YYREEE (reference sequence). These data belong to a study of control samples from healthy donors and cancer patients. Specimen: PBMCs. This receptor was obtained from a woman aged 45 to 65 with colorectal cancer. This sequence joins TRBV5-4 and TRBJ1-1; 7 bases map to TRBD1. CDR3 coding DNA: TGTGCCAGCAGCTTGGGGACAGGTTTAGTAGTCTTT. Residues: CASSLGTGLVVF. Full variable domain (rest looked up from reference TRBV5-4 and TRBJ1-1): ETGVTQSPTHLIKTRGQQVTLRCSSQSGHNTVSWYQQALGQGPQFIFQYYREEENGRGNFPPRFSGLQFPNYSSELNVNALELDDSALYLCASSLGTGLVVFGQGTRLTVV.